The sequence of this TCR beta chain was determined in a study of CD8 T cells in Susac syndrome. High-throughput TCR beta sequencing covered peripheral CD8+ and CD4+ T cells. The authors negatively isolated CD8+ and CD4+ T cells and FACS-enriched TEMRA cells. RNA in amounts of roughly 0.5 to 1 ug was reverse transcribed with random hexamers. An immunoSEQ multiplex PCR amplified TCR beta CDR3 over 54 Vbeta and 13 Jbeta. In TCRdb, the immunoSEQ multiplex PCR reads were re-called with MiXCR into one record per CDR3 protein. This table holds a few hundred thousand distinct CDR3 sequences, approximately 95% found once. The clonotype was recovered from a human donor with multiple sclerosis. Sequencing was performed on CD4+ T cells from PBMCs.

The CDR3 DNA reads as TGCGCCAGCAGCTTGGACGGCAGGGCCGTGGGTGCTGAAGCTTTCTTT. Its translation is CASSLDGRAVGAEAFF. V gene TRBV5-1 combines with J gene TRBJ1-1, with D possibly matching TRBD1 (5 bases). V shed 0 bases and J shed 6 bases, with 18 bases lying between them. CDR3 length equals 16 residues. CDR1 is SGHRS, CDR2 YFSETQ, per germline. Drawing the rest from reference TRBV5-1 and TRBJ1-1, the complete variable domain is KAGVTQTPRYLIKTRGQQVTLSCSPISGHRSVSWYQQTPGQGLQFLFEYFSETQRNKGNFPGRFSGRQFSNSRSEMNVSTLELGDSALYLCASSLDGRAVGAEAFFGQGTRLTVV.